The clone carrying this T cell receptor beta chain was found a few times. These data are taken from a study of cytotoxic CD8 clonotypes in ibrutinib-treated CLL. The CDR3 runs 15 residues. The germline V gene has CDR1 ENHRY and CDR2 SYGVKD. V gave up 2 bases and J gave up 4 bases, with 14 bases separating them. The table came from immunoSEQ multiplex PCR; TCRdb's copy has only in-frame clones and leaves some out. The sample has about 130,000 clones; around four fifths are singletons. The sample in question was PBMCs, obtained after 24 months of ibrutinib treatment. This receptor was taken from a human donor with chronic lymphocytic leukemia. J is TRBJ1-1 and V is TRBV10-3; D possibly corresponds to TRBD1 (5 bases). The CDR3 region is CAISEMMGGSTEAFF. The CDR3 nucleotides read TGTGCCATCAGTGAGATGATGGGGGGATCCACTGAAGCTTTCTTT.